One and the same sample provided the 31 T cell receptor beta chains below, sequenced in a study of OX40 agonist ivuxolimab in advanced cancers. The protocol was immunoSEQ multiplex PCR, while the TCRdb copy is restricted to in-frame clones and leaves out a portion. Among around 97,000 clones listed, roughly four fifths were seen once. Material: CD4+ or CD8+ T cells sorted from blood, obtained in a trial of the OX40 agonist ivuxolimab. The receptors shown here come from an adult with an advanced solid tumor such as melanoma, head and neck, liver or kidney cancer.

This chain connects TRBV5-4 to TRBJ1-2, with D possibly matching TRBD1 (5 bases). Germline CDR1 is SGHNT and CDR2 is YYREEE (reference sequence). The CDR3 consists of 14 residues. With 3 bases removed from V and 3 bases from J, the gap between germline ends came to 12 bases. The CDR3 DNA sequence: TGTGCCAGCAGCTCCGGGACGAGAGACTATGGCTACACCTTC. It encodes CASSSGTRDYGYTF.

The chain uses TRBV7-9 and TRBJ2-7; the match to TRBD1 covers 8 bases. V dropped 4 bases and J dropped 9; count of bases not matched to a gene: 5. This CDR3 spans 12 amino acids. Germline V gene data show CDR1 as SEHNR and CDR2 as FQNEAQ (reference sequence). The CDR3 region is CASSSGQGGQYF. The CDR3 coding sequence is TGTGCCAGCAGCTCTGGACAGGGAGGGCAGTACTTC.

This sequence joins TRBV6-1 and TRBJ1-6; no reliable D call. The CDR3 covers 14 residues. The ends were cut back, 6 bases at V and 4 bases at J, with 10 bases in the middle. Germline V gene lookup returns CDR1 MNHNS and CDR2 SASEGT. The chain's CDR3 is CASRRVGYNSPLHF. CDR3 sequence (DNA): TGTGCCAGCAGGAGGGTTGGGTATAATTCACCCCTCCACTTT.

This rearrangement joins TRBV7-2 to TRBJ1-6; no reliable D call. CDR3 length equals 12 residues. Trimming removed 1 base at V and 15 bases at J, with 10 bases between. Germline assignment: CDR1 SGHTA and CDR2 FQGNSA. The CDR3 region is CASSLDGWVLHF. For the CDR3, the DNA is TGTGCCAGCAGCTTAGATGGCTGGGTCCTCCACTTT.

V usage is TRBV6-5 and J usage is TRBJ2-2; D is uncertain. This CDR3 contains 12 residues. V gave up 7 bases and J gave up 7 bases, with 10 bases separating them. CDR1 is MNHEY, CDR2 SVGAGI, per germline. CDR3 residues: CASKYGSGELFF. DNA for the CDR3: TGTGCCAGCAAATACGGCAGCGGGGAGCTGTTTTTT.

This clone appeared a single time. The V gene is TRBV4-3, the J gene TRBJ1-5; weak D call: TRBD1 (5 bases). This CDR3 is 13 amino acids long. The V end was cut by 3 bases, the J end by 3 bases, with 6 bases between. Germline CDR1 LGHNA, CDR2 YSLEER. The CDR3 coding sequence is TGCGCCAGCAGCCAGGGGCTCAATCAGCCCCAGCATTTT. Its protein is CASSQGLNQPQHF.

The chain couples TRBV27 to TRBJ1-1; no definite D call. The V end was cut by 3 bases, the J end by 4 bases, with 9 bases between. CDR3 size: 13 residues. From germline, CDR1 is MNHEY and CDR2 SMNVEV (reference sequence). CDR3 region: CASSFASGTEAFF. The CDR3 DNA reads as TGTGCCAGCAGTTTCGCGTCAGGCACTGAAGCTTTCTTT.

This rearrangement joins TRBV9 to TRBJ2-1; no definite D call. Germline CDR1 reads SGDLS; CDR2 reads YYNGEE. The CDR3 is made up of 13 amino acids. V was shortened by 3 bases and J by 7 bases, with 11 bases between the two germline ends. In DNA form, the CDR3 reads TGTGCCAGCAGCGGTCTTGCTATGAATGAGCAGTTCTTC. Translation gives CASSGLAMNEQFF.

The chain has TRBV6-6 and TRBJ1-2; TRBD1 is a possible D gene (5 bases). Germline V CDR1 and CDR2: MNHNY, SVGAGI (reference sequence). The CDR3 has 13 amino acids. V was cut by 3 bases and J by 8 bases, with 13 bases left in between. CDR3 coding DNA: TGTGCCAGCAGTTATGGGGCCCTGGGCGGCTACACCTTC. This gives the protein CASSYGALGGYTF.

The V call is TRBV9, the J call TRBJ1-1, with D possibly matching TRBD1 (5 bases). Germline CDR1 is SGDLS and CDR2 is YYNGEE. The CDR3 is made up of 14 amino acids. Trimming cost V 4 bases and J 1 base, with 11 bases left between them. The CDR3 coding sequence is TGTGCCAGCAGCCTGACAGATGGGAACACTGAAGCTTTCTTT. Translation: CASSLTDGNTEAFF.

This clone was seen only once. V is TRBV29-1 and J is TRBJ1-2; D call uncertain. Germline loops: CDR1 SQVTM, CDR2 ANQGSEA. Trimming cost V 4 bases and J 0 bases, with 12 bases left between them. CDR3 length: 14 amino acids. CDR3 sequence reads: CSVGVLAANYGYTF. As DNA, the CDR3 is TGCAGCGTTGGGGTCCTTGCAGCTAACTATGGCTACACCTTC. The complete variable domain, with remaining parts taken from reference TRBV29-1 and TRBJ1-2, reads SAVISQKPSRDICQRGTSLTIQCQVDSQVTMMFWYRQQPGQSLTLIATANQGSEATYESGFVIDKFPISRPNLTFSTLTVSNMSPEDSSIYLCSVGVLAANYGYTFGSGTRLTVV.

The V and J genes are TRBV29-1 and TRBJ1-1; D uncertain. CDR3 length: 11 residues. Germline-derived CDR1 and CDR2 are SQVTM and ANQGSEA. With 4 bases removed from V and 1 base from J, the gap between germline ends came to 4 bases. The CDR3 protein is CSVGENTEAFF. The CDR3 DNA reads TGCAGCGTTGGGGAGAACACTGAAGCTTTCTTT.

V and J are TRBV4-1 and TRBJ2-7; 8 nucleotides line up with TRBD2. After removal of 8 bases from V and 0 bases from J, the junction contained 3 bases not matched to a gene. The CDR3 runs 13 residues. The germline gives CDR1 MGHRA, CDR2 YSYEKL. CDR3 nucleotide sequence: TGCGCCAGCGGGGCGGGAGGCTCCTACGAGCAGTACTTC. Amino acids: CASGAGGSYEQYF.

The V gene is TRBV6-1, the J gene TRBJ1-4; 7 positions agree with TRBD1. CDR3 size: 15 residues. With V trimmed by 5 bases and J by 4 bases, 7 bases remained unmatched. Germline V gene data show CDR1 as MNHNS and CDR2 as SASEGT. For the CDR3, the DNA is TGTGCCAGCAGTATACGGGACAGTCATAATGAAAAACTGTTTTTT. Protein: CASSIRDSHNEKLFF.

The chain employs TRBV19 and TRBJ2-6, with 10 bases identical to TRBD2. Germline CDR1 reads LNHDA; CDR2 reads SQIVND (reference sequence). Trimming took 6 bases from V and 3 from J; bases not matched to a gene: 2. The CDR3 is 15 amino acids. This CDR3 reads CASRAGGYGANVLTF. CDR3 DNA: TGTGCCAGTAGAGCGGGAGGGTATGGGGCCAACGTCCTGACTTTC.

This chain connects TRBV11-2 to TRBJ2-3; 9 bases align to TRBD2. CDR1 and CDR2 from the germline V gene are SGHAT and FQNNGV. The CDR3 is 16 amino acids. Germline trimming cut 2 bases from V and 2 bases from J; bases unmatched to any gene: 5. The CDR3 nucleotides are TGTGCCAGCAGCTTACGAAGGACTAGCGCCACAGATACGCAGTATTTT. As protein: CASSLRRTSATDTQYF.

V gene TRBV5-1 combines with J gene TRBJ2-7; 9 nucleotides line up with TRBD1. Germline-derived CDR1 and CDR2 are SGHRS and YFSETQ. This CDR3 has 15 amino acids. V shed 0 bases and J 6 bases; nucleotides not matched to a gene: 7. CDR3 nucleotide sequence: TGCGCCAGCAGCTTGGAGGGACAGGGTATGAGCGAGCAGTACTTC. It translates to CASSLEGQGMSEQYF.

This rearrangement joins TRBV7-3 to TRBJ2-5; D unresolved. Trimming cost V 3 bases and J 1 base, with 9 bases left between them. This CDR3 contains 14 residues. Germline CDR1 and CDR2: SGHTA and FQGTGA. The CDR3 region is CASSLRRTQETQYF. DNA of the CDR3: TGTGCCAGCAGCTTGAGGCGGACCCAAGAGACCCAGTACTTC. Supplemented by reference TRBV7-3 and TRBJ2-5, the full variable domain reads GAGVSQTPSNKVTEKGKYVELRCDPISGHTALYWYRQSLGQGPEFLIYFQGTGAADDSGLPNDRFFAVRPEGSVSTLKIQRTERGDSAVYLCASSLRRTQETQYFGPGTRLLVL.

This rearrangement joins TRBV5-1 to TRBJ1-4; tentative D call: TRBD1 (5 bases). Trimming pared 10 bases from V and 3 bases from J, leaving 16 bases between. The germline V gene encodes CDR1 SGHRS and CDR2 YFSETQ. The CDR3 runs to 14 residues. The CDR3 here is CASNRGDPNEKLFF. CDR3 sequence (DNA): TGCGCCTCTAACCGGGGGGATCCTAATGAAAAACTGTTTTTT.

The J gene is TRBJ1-3, the V gene TRBV6-6, with TRBD1 matching over 10 bases. Per the germline V gene, CDR1 is MNHNY and CDR2 is SVGAGI (reference sequence). J was trimmed by 2 bases and V by 6 bases; bases with no gene match: 7. The CDR3 runs 16 residues. The CDR3 sequence is CASRDSGTGAGNTIYF. CDR3 DNA sequence: TGTGCCAGCAGAGATTCCGGGACAGGGGCTGGAAACACCATATATTTT.

In DNA form, the CDR3 reads TGTGCCAGCAGCTTAACAGGGGGCGTGGGTCAGCCCCAGCATTTT. It is translated as CASSLTGGVGQPQHF. The chain carries TRBV7-9 and TRBJ1-5; 9 positions agree with TRBD1. V lost 2 bases, J lost 6 bases, and 5 bases stayed unmatched. CDR1 SEHNR and CDR2 FQNEAQ come from the germline V gene (reference sequence). This CDR3 is built from 15 residues.

V is TRBV15 and J is TRBJ2-7; D unresolved. The CDR3 consists of 15 residues. Trimming cost V 5 bases and J 2 bases, with 16 bases left between them. Germline CDR1 is LNHNV and CDR2 is YYDKDF (reference sequence). DNA of the CDR3: TGTGCCACCAGCCATCGGGCCGGTGGCCCCTACGAGCAGTACTTC. Protein: CATSHRAGGPYEQYF.

The chain recombines TRBV27 with TRBJ2-7; unclear D gene. Trimming shortened V by 3 bases and J by 4 bases, and 10 bases separated the two germline ends. The CDR3 is 13 amino acids. Germline-derived CDR1 and CDR2 are MNHEY and SMNVEV (reference sequence). The DNA for the CDR3 is TGTGCCAGCAGTTTCGGATTCGGATACGAGCAGTACTTC. Translated: CASSFGFGYEQYF.

This chain uses TRBV6-1 with TRBJ2-2, with D unclear. V was clipped by 5 bases and J by 2 bases, with 0 bases between them. Germline V CDR1 and CDR2: MNHNS, SASEGT. This CDR3 has 11 residues. This CDR3 is CASSNTGELFF. CDR3 nucleotide sequence: TGTGCCAGCAGTAACACCGGGGAGCTGTTTTTT.

The chain carries TRBV27 and TRBJ2-3; 15 nucleotides align to TRBD2. In germline, CDR1 is MNHEY, CDR2 SMNVEV (reference sequence). Trimming removed 3 bases from V and 1 base from J; junction bases left unmatched: 8. The CDR3 spans 19 residues. CDR3 protein: CASSFVGLAGGPGTDTQYF. DNA of the CDR3: TGTGCCAGCAGTTTTGTCGGACTAGCGGGGGGGCCTGGCACAGATACGCAGTATTTT.

This clone was found a few times. The DNA of the CDR3 is TGTGCCAGCAGCCAAGAGCCCGGGATGCAGTTCTTC. This sequence encodes CASSQEPGMQFF. The gene calls are TRBV4-2 and TRBJ2-1, with D possibly being TRBD2 (5 bases). The CDR3 is 12 amino acids. V was trimmed by 0 bases and J by 12 bases, leaving 9 bases between them. Germline-derived CDR1 and CDR2 are LGHNA and YNFKEQ.

The J gene is TRBJ2-2, the V gene TRBV18, with D possibly matching TRBD2 (5 bases). Trimming stripped 1 base from V and 4 bases from J, with 7 bases between. Germline lookup yields CDR1 KGHSH and CDR2 LQKENI. This CDR3 comprises 14 residues. The CDR3 is CASSPRGGTGELFF. Here the CDR3 DNA reads TGTGCCAGCTCACCACGAGGAGGCACCGGGGAGCTGTTTTTT. The full variable domain, with the rest looked up from reference TRBV18 and TRBJ2-2, is NAGVMQNPRHLVRRRGQEARLRCSPMKGHSHVYWYRQLPEEGLKFMVYLQKENIIDESGMPKERFSAEFPKEGPSILRIQQVVRGDSAAYFCASSPRGGTGELFFGEGSRLTVL.

About this clone: A read error may account for a junction end that differs from germline. V and J are TRBV7-1 and TRBJ1-1, with D unresolved. TRBV7-1 is assigned to the ORF class and has an uncertain function. The CDR3 contains 11 residues. The CDR3 here is CASSPATEAFF. Written as DNA, the CDR3 is TGTGCCAGCAGCCCAGCCACTGAAGCTTTCTTT.

This chain connects TRBV5-6 to TRBJ2-3; 8 positions match TRBD2. This CDR3 spans 15 amino acids. Germline CDR1 is SGHDT and CDR2 is YYEEEE. The ends lost 7 bases at V and 5 bases at J; junction bases unmatched: 12. DNA of the CDR3: TGTGCCAGCCACGTAATAGCGGGACCCAAAGATACGCAGTATTTT. It is translated as CASHVIAGPKDTQYF.

Concerning this clone itself: Other DNA sequences in the same sample also yield this CDR3. The J gene is TRBJ2-7, the V gene TRBV6-5; unclear D gene. The CDR3 covers 12 residues. The germline V and J ends were trimmed by 8 bases and 0 bases, with 8 bases remaining between them. Looked up from germline, CDR1 is MNHEY and CDR2 is SVGAGI. CDR3 region: CASGTSSYEQYF. The CDR3 DNA is TGTGCCAGCGGCACGAGCTCCTACGAGCAGTACTTC.

This chain connects TRBV29-1 to TRBJ2-7; possible D gene TRBD2, 6 bases. Trimming stripped 4 bases from V and 7 bases from J, with 20 bases between. This CDR3 contains 14 residues. Germline V lookup: CDR1 SQVTM, CDR2 ANQGSEA. In DNA form, the CDR3 reads TGCAGCGTTGTTTCGAACGGCGGTGGAGGGGAGCAGTACTTC. Protein product: CSVVSNGGGGEQYF.